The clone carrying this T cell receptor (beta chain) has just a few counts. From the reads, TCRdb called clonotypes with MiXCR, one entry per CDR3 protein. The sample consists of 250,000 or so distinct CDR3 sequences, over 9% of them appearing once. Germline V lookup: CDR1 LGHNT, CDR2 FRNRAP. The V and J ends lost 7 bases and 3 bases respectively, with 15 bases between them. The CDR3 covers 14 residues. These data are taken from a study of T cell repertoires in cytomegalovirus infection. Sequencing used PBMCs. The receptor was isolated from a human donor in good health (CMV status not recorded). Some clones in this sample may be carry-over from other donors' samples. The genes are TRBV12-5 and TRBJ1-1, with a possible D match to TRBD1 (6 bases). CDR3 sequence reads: CASATRDTYTEAFF. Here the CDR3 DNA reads TGTGCTAGTGCCACCCGGGACACCTACACTGAAGCTTTCTTT. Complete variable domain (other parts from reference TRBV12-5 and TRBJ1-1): DARVTQTPRHKVTEMGQEVTMRCQPILGHNTVFWYRQTMMQGLELLAYFRNRAPLDDSGMPKDRFSAEMPDATLATLKIQPSEPRDSAVYFCASATRDTYTEAFFGQGTRLTVV.